The rows below give T cell receptor beta chains drawn from one sample of a study of control samples from healthy donors and cancer patients. The method was immunoSEQ multiplex PCR; TCRdb's version includes in-frame clones alone and lacks a portion of them. This sample has fewer than 200,000 clones; approximately 92% occur once, and the top ten carry almost 1.5%. The sequenced sample consisted of blood. Receptors originate from a man aged 18 to 35 in good health. The CDR3 runs from the conserved cysteine through the conserved F or W. A D gene is named only where the DNA matches it firmly. Clone size, where shown, is once, few, many, or a class for clones that have expanded.

V	D	J	size	CDR3	DNA
TRBV28	TRBD1	TRBJ1-5	NA	CASSLITGQSNQPQHF	TGTGCCAGCAGTCTCATCACGGGACAGAGCAATCAGCCCCAGCATTTT
TRBV5-8	TRBD1	TRBJ1-1	NA	CASSLETTGDEAFF	TGTGCCAGCAGCTTGGAGACGACAGGGGATGAAGCTTTCTTT
TRBV28	NA	TRBJ1-2	NA	CASSYRVGYTF	TGTGCCAGCAGTTACAGGGTAGGCTACACCTTC
TRBV2	TRBD1	TRBJ1-2	NA	CASSEGTGGYGYTF	TGTGCCAGCAGTGAAGGGACAGGGGGCTATGGCTACACCTTC
TRBV19	NA	TRBJ1-5	NA	CASSKIQGGQPQHF	TGTGCCAGTAGTAAGATACAGGGCGGTCAGCCCCAGCATTTT
TRBV10-1	NA	TRBJ1-2	once	CASSESGQAGYTF	TGCGCCAGCAGTGAGTCGGGACAAGCTGGCTACACCTTC
TRBV9	TRBD2	TRBJ2-7	NA	CASSPGGAGLLPYEQYF	TGTGCCAGCAGCCCTGGGGGAGCGGGACTTCTACCCTACGAGCAGTACTTC
TRBV5-5	TRBD1	TRBJ2-7	NA	CASSLADTGAYEQYF	TGTGCCAGCAGCTTGGCCGACACAGGGGCCTACGAGCAGTACTTC
TRBV9	NA	TRBJ2-1	NA	CASSVVSRPEGHEQFF	TGTGCCAGCAGCGTAGTCTCCAGGCCAGAGGGGCATGAGCAGTTCTTC
TRBV18	NA	TRBJ1-6	NA	CASSPAWTDSPLHF	TGTGCCAGCTCACCGGCCTGGACGGATTCACCCCTCCACTTT
TRBV7-3	TRBD2	TRBJ2-1	NA	CASSLSGGTSGVNEQFF	TGTGCCAGCAGCTTATCTGGTGGGACTAGCGGGGTGAATGAGCAGTTCTTC
TRBV7-3	NA	TRBJ2-1	NA	CASSSGRNNEQFF	TGTGCCAGCAGCTCGGGGAGAAACAATGAGCAGTTCTTC
TRBV5-1	NA	TRBJ2-7	NA	CASSTRLGLGRSYEQYF	TGCGCCAGCAGCACACGTTTGGGATTGGGGAGGTCCTACGAGCAGTACTTC
TRBV7-6	NA	TRBJ2-3	NA	CASSLVEGSTDTQYF	TGTGCCAGCAGCTTAGTCGAAGGGAGCACAGATACGCAGTATTTT
TRBV18	TRBD1	TRBJ2-7	NA	CASSPDRVSEQYF	TGTGCCAGCTCACCAGACAGGGTAAGCGAGCAGTACTTC
TRBV7-2	NA	TRBJ1-3	NA	CASTSSGNTIYF	TGTGCCAGCACTAGCTCTGGAAACACCATATATTTT
TRBV2	NA	TRBJ2-3	NA	CASSDGGDTQYF	TGTGCCAGCAGTGATGGGGGAGATACGCAGTATTTT
TRBV3-1/TRBV3-2	TRBD1	TRBJ2-7	NA	CASSLGTGGREQYF	TGTGCCAGCAGCCTGGGGACAGGGGGTCGGGAGCAGTACTTC
TRBV6-1	TRBD1	TRBJ1-2	once	CASSDQDRGLGHGYTF	TGTGCCAGCAGTGACCAGGACAGGGGCCTCGGACATGGCTACACCTTC
TRBV5-1	NA	TRBJ1-1	NA	CASSLGDVVNTEAFF	TGCGCCAGCAGCTTGGGGGACGTTGTGAACACTGAAGCTTTCTTT
TRBV4-1	TRBD1	TRBJ2-1	NA	CASSQPPGQGKNEQFF	TGCGCCAGCAGCCAACCTCCGGGACAGGGGAAAAATGAGCAGTTCTTC
TRBV6-5	NA	TRBJ1-6	NA	CASTGTMNSPLHF	TGTGCCAGCACCGGGACAATGAATTCACCCCTCCACTTT
TRBV7-2	TRBD2	TRBJ2-7	NA	CASSPVAGGVYEQYF	TGTGCCAGCAGCCCCGTAGCGGGGGGCGTCTACGAGCAGTACTTC
TRBV5-1	NA	TRBJ1-2	NA	CASSSGVDYGYTF	TGCGCCAGCAGCTCCGGGGTCGACTATGGCTACACCTTC
TRBV29-1	NA	TRBJ2-5	NA	CSVVGGGWRETQYF	TGCAGCGTTGTCGGGGGCGGGTGGAGGGAGACCCAGTACTTC
TRBV5-4	NA	TRBJ1-3	NA	CASSLAAGLSSGNTIYF	TGTGCCAGCAGCTTGGCTGCAGGCTTGTCCTCTGGAAACACCATATATTTT
TRBV30	NA	TRBJ2-5	NA	CAWSWGSGGETQYF	TGTGCCTGGAGTTGGGGGAGCGGTGGGGAGACCCAGTACTTC
TRBV5-5	NA	TRBJ2-4	NA	CASSETLLAKNIQYF	TGTGCCAGCAGCGAGACTTTATTAGCCAAAAACATTCAGTACTTC
TRBV7-2	NA	TRBJ2-1	once	CASSLFGVGRMYEQFF	TGTGCCAGCAGCCTATTCGGGGTAGGAAGGATGTATGAGCAGTTCTTC
TRBV12-3/TRBV12-4	NA	TRBJ2-4	NA	CASTRRGRNIQYF	TGTGCCAGCACTCGGAGGGGACGAAACATTCAGTACTTC
TRBV27	TRBD1	TRBJ1-3	NA	CASSLSSQGARNTIYF	TGTGCCAGCAGTTTATCGAGTCAGGGGGCGAGAAACACCATATATTTT
TRBV28	NA	TRBJ1-3	NA	CASSLLAGAGNTIYF	TGTGCCAGCAGTTTACTAGCGGGGGCTGGAAACACCATATATTTT
TRBV19	TRBD1	TRBJ2-7	NA	CASSTPGQGLYEQYF	TGTGCCAGTAGTACTCCGGGACAGGGATTGTACGAGCAGTACTTC
TRBV5-1	NA	TRBJ1-5	few	CASSLEGGNQPQHF	TGCGCCAGCAGCTTGGAAGGGGGCAATCAGCCCCAGCATTTT
TRBV7-3	NA	TRBJ2-5	NA	CASSLDWAETQYF	TGTGCCAGCAGCTTGGACTGGGCCGAGACCCAGTACTTC
TRBV11-2	TRBD1	TRBJ1-2	NA	CASSLVRGRDSGYTF	TGTGCCAGCAGCTTAGTCCGGGGACGGGACAGTGGCTACACCTTC
TRBV5-6	TRBD1	TRBJ1-2	once	CASRAGTGLGYTF	TGTGCCAGCAGAGCCGGGACAGGGTTAGGCTACACCTTC
TRBV5-1	NA	TRBJ1-4	NA	CASSLGTVLNEKLFF	TGCGCCAGCAGCTTGGGGACAGTCCTTAATGAAAAACTGTTTTTT
TRBV4-1	TRBD1	TRBJ1-1	once	CASSQDRRGRNTEAFF	TGCGCCAGCAGCCAAGATAGGAGGGGGCGGAACACTGAAGCTTTCTTT
TRBV30	NA	TRBJ1-1	NA	CAWSNRNTEAFF	TGTGCCTGGTCGAACAGAAACACTGAAGCTTTCTTT
TRBV5-4	NA	TRBJ1-6	NA	CASSLGQGESPLHF	TGTGCCAGCAGCTTGGGCCAGGGAGAATCACCCCTCCACTTT
TRBV3-1/TRBV3-2	NA	TRBJ2-7	NA	CASSAAFNSYEQYF	TGTGCCAGCAGTGCCGCCTTCAACAGCTACGAGCAGTACTTC
TRBV18	NA	TRBJ1-3	NA	CASSLDSSGNTIYF	TGTGCCAGCTCACTGGACAGCTCTGGAAACACCATATATTTT
TRBV24-1	NA	TRBJ2-1	NA	CATSGVRGGGAESDEQFF	TGTGCCACCAGTGGCGTTAGGGGAGGGGGGGCAGAGAGCGATGAGCAGTTCTTC
TRBV9	TRBD2	TRBJ2-7	NA	CASSAGRGSGIRMDEQYF	TGTGCCAGCAGCGCCGGTCGGGGTAGCGGGATTCGTATGGACGAGCAGTACTTC
TRBV5-4	NA	TRBJ2-5	NA	CASSGDREETQYF	TGTGCCAGCAGCGGTGACAGAGAAGAGACCCAGTACTTC
TRBV5-4	NA	TRBJ2-1	NA	CASRFSDRQGEQFF	TGTGCCAGCAGATTCTCCGACAGGCAAGGGGAGCAGTTCTTC
TRBV7-2	TRBD1	TRBJ1-3	NA	CASSSGGGNTIYF	TGTGCCAGCAGCTCAGGGGGGGGGAACACCATATATTTT
TRBV10-2	NA	TRBJ1-1	NA	CASSELDGLNTEAFF	TGCGCCAGCAGTGAGCTGGACGGCTTAAACACTGAAGCTTTCTTT
TRBV19	NA	TRBJ2-2	NA	CASSLDGNTGELFF	TGTGCCAGTAGCCTTGACGGGAACACCGGGGAGCTGTTTTTT
TRBV2	NA	TRBJ1-1	NA	CASGNTEAFF	TGTGCCAGCGGGAACACTGAAGCTTTCTTT
TRBV5-5	NA	TRBJ2-7	once	CASSLEQAYEQYF	TGTGCCAGCAGCTTGGAACAGGCCTACGAGCAGTACTTC
TRBV5-5	TRBD1	TRBJ2-1	NA	CASSFRGTGNNEQFF	TGTGCCAGCAGCTTCCGAGGGACAGGGAACAATGAGCAGTTCTTC
TRBV5-6	NA	TRBJ2-7	NA	CASSLGGRVYEQYF	TGTGCCAGCAGCTTGGGGGGCAGAGTATACGAGCAGTACTTC
TRBV10-3	NA	TRBJ2-2	NA	CAISSGQEVTGELFF	TGTGCCATCAGCTCAGGGCAGGAGGTCACCGGGGAGCTGTTTTTT
TRBV3-1/TRBV3-2	NA	TRBJ1-3	NA	CASSQMAFSGNTIYF	TGTGCCAGCAGCCAAATGGCTTTCTCTGGAAACACCATATATTTT
TRBV11-2	NA	TRBJ1-5	few	CASSPAGFDQPQHF	TGTGCCAGCAGCCCAGCAGGGTTCGATCAGCCCCAGCATTTT
TRBV6-1	NA	TRBJ1-6	NA	CASSVFSTIVNSPLHF	TGTGCCAGCAGTGTTTTTTCTACGATAGTAAATTCACCCCTCCACTTT